This TCR beta chain was profiled in a study of T cells in Graves' hyperthyroidism and ophthalmopathy. Study-wide points: Ophthalmopathy was identified by the model a median around 6.3 months ahead of onset. Ophthalmopathy was told apart from stable hyperthyroidism by a 13 V-J model.

It was RNA transcripts that yielded the amplified TCR beta CDR3 regions. TCR CDR3 underwent first-round RT-PCR with the HTBI primer set. TCRdb reprocessed the multiplex PCR reads with MiXCR, giving one entry per CDR3 protein. Counted here are approximately 300,000 distinct CDR3 sequences, more than 15% occurring once; the ten biggest clones make up 55% to 60%. This clonotype was found many times. Antigen: not known. Subjects with ophthalmopathy showed a Clinical Activity Score no lower than 3, a NOSPECS grade no lower than 4, and a duration shorter than 3 months. Diagnosing involved the use of clinical symptoms, serum thyroxine and TRAb, thyroid ultrasound and orbital computed tomography. The CDR3 loop spans 14 amino acids. V dropped 5 bases and J dropped 7; count of bases not matched to a gene: 8. Germline CDR1 and CDR2: SEHNR and FQNEAQ (reference sequence).

The material sequenced was blood. The chain couples TRBV7-9 to TRBJ2-1, with 7 positions matching TRBD2. The TCR originated in a woman in her sixties or seventies with Graves' ophthalmopathy. CDR3 residues: CASSLRSGVNEQFF. The CDR3 DNA sequence: TGTGCCAGCAGCCTTAGGAGCGGGGTAAATGAGCAGTTCTTC.